This T cell receptor (beta chain) comes out of a study of T cells after yellow fever vaccination. In this sample, this clonotype turned up many times. What it binds is unknown. General study findings and limits: A secondary response was less intense yet reached its peak sooner, at day 5 versus 15.

This CDR3 has 14 amino acids. From germline, CDR1 is KGHSH and CDR2 LQKENI. V lost 2 bases and J 5 bases, leaving 10 bases between the germline ends. Template-switching 5'RACE yielded the TCR cDNA; a universal primer site and UMIs were added in the process. Each CDR3 protein is one row after TCRdb ran MiXCR on the 5' RACE reads. The sample shows under 250,000 distinct CDR3 sequences, more than 3% of them seen only once. V usage is TRBV18 and J usage is TRBJ1-5; D may be TRBD1 (6 bases). Sample: CD4+ T cells sorted from PBMCs, taken 10 days after the yellow fever booster vaccination. The clonotype comes from a man between 18 and 35 years old who received the YFV17D yellow fever vaccine. This CDR3 reads CASSPAGHDQPQHF. For the CDR3, the DNA is TGTGCCAGCTCACCAGCGGGACATGATCAGCCCCAGCATTTT.